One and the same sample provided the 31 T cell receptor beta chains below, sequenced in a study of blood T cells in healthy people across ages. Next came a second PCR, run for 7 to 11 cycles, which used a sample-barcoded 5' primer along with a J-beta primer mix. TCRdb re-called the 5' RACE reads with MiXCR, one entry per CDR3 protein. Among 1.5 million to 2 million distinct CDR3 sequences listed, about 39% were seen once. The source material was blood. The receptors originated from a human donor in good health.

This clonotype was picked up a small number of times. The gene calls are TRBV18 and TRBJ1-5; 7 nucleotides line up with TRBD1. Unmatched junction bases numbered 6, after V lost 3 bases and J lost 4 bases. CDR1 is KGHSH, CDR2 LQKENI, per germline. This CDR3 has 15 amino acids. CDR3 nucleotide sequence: TGTGCCAGCTCACCGGGGACAGCAGTTAATCAGCCCCAGCATTTT. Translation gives CASSPGTAVNQPQHF. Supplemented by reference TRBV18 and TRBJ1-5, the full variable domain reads NAGVMQNPRHLVRRRGQEARLRCSPMKGHSHVYWYRQLPEEGLKFMVYLQKENIIDESGMPKERFSAEFPKEGPSILRIQQVVRGDSAAYFCASSPGTAVNQPQHFGDGTRLSIL.

CDR3 in amino acids: CASSLEWGTGEGYNEQFF. The CDR3 DNA follows: TGTGCCAGCAGCTTAGAGTGGGGGACAGGGGAGGGCTACAATGAGCAGTTCTTC. The rearrangement joins TRBV7-2 to TRBJ2-1, with TRBD1 identical over 10 bases. Germline loops: CDR1 SGHTA, CDR2 FQGNSA. Trimming at V came to 1 base and at J to 3 bases, leaving 9 bases not matched to a gene. The CDR3 has 18 amino acids.

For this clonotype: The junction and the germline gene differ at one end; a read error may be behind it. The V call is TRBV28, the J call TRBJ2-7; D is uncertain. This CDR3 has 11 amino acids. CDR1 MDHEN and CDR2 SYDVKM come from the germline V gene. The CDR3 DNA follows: TGTACCAGCAGTTCTCCCTACGAGCAGTACTTC. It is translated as CTSSSPYEQYF. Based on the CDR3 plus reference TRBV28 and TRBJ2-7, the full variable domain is DVKVTQSSRYLVKRTGEKVFLECVQDMDHENMFWYRQDPGLGLRLIYFSYDVKMKEKGDIPEGYSVSREKKERFSLILESASTNQTSMYLCTSSSPYEQYFGPGTRLTVT.

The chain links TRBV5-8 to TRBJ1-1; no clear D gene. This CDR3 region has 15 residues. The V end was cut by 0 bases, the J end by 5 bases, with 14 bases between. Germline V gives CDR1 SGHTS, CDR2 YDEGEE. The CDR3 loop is CASSLGVGRYTEAFF. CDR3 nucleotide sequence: TGTGCCAGCAGCTTGGGTGTAGGCCGATATACTGAAGCTTTCTTT.

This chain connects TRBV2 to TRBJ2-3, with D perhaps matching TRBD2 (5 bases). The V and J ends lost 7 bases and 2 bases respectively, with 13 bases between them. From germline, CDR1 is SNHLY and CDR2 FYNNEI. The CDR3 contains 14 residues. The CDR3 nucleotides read TGTGCCAGCAACACGGGATTTGACACAGATACGCAGTATTTT. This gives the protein CASNTGFDTDTQYF.

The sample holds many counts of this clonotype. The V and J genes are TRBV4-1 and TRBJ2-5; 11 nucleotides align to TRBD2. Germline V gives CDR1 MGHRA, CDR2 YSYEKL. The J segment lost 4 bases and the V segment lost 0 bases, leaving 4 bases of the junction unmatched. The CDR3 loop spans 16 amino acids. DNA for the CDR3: TGCGCCAGCAGCCAAGAGGTAGCGGGGGGGCTAGAGACCCAGTACTTC. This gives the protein CASSQEVAGGLETQYF.

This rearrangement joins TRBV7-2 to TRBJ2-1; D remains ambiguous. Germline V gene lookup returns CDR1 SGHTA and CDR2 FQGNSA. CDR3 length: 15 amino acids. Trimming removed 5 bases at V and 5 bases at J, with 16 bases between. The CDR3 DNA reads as TGTGCCAGCAGCCCGCAACGTCTGGCGGACAATGAGCAGTTCTTC. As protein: CASSPQRLADNEQFF.

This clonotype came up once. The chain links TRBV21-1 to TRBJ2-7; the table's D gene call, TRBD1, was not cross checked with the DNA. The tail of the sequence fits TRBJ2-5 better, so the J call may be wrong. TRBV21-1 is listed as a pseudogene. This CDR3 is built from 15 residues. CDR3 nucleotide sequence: TGTGCCAGCAGTGGTCCCGGGACCCTTGGGGAGACCCAGTACTTC. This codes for CASSGPGTLGETQYF.

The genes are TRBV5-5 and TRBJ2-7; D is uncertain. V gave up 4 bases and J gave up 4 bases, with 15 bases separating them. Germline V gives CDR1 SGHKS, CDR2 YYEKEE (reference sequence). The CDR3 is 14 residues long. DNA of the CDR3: TGTGCCAGCAGCCCAAGCCCTCAACCGTACGAGCAGTACTTC. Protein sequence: CASSPSPQPYEQYF.

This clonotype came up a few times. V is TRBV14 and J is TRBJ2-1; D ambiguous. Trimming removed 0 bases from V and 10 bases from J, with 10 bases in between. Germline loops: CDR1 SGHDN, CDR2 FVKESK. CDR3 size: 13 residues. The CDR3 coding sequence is TGTGCCAGCAGCCAAGATTTCGGTAGGGAGCAGTTCTTC. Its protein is CASSQDFGREQFF.

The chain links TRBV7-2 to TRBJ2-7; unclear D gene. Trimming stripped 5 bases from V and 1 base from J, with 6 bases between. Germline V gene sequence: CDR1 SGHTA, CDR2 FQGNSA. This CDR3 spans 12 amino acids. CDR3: CASSAYSYEQYF. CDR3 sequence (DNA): TGTGCCAGCAGCGCCTATTCCTACGAGCAGTACTTC.

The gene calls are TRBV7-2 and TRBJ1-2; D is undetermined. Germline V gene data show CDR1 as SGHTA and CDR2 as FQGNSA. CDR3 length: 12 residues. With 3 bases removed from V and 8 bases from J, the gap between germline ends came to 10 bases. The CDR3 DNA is TGTGCCAGCAGCTTCTCTTTGGGAGGCTACACCTTC. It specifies CASSFSLGGYTF.

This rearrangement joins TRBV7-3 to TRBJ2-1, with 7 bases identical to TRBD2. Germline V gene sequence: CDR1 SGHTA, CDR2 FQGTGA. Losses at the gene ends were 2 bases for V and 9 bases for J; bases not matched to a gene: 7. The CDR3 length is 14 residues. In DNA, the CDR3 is TGTGCCAGCAGCTTAGCGGCGGGGGTGGGTGAGCAGTTCTTC. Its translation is CASSLAAGVGEQFF. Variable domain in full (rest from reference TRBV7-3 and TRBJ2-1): GAGVSQTPSNKVTEKGKYVELRCDPISGHTALYWYRQSLGQGPEFLIYFQGTGAADDSGLPNDRFFAVRPEGSVSTLKIQRTERGDSAVYLCASSLAAGVGEQFFGPGTRLTVL.

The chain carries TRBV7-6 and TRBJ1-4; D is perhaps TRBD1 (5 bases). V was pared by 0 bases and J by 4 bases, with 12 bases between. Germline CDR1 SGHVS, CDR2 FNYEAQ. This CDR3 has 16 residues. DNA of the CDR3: TGTGCCAGCAGCTTAGCGGGCAGGGACTATAATGAAAAACTGTTTTTT. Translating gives CASSLAGRDYNEKLFF.

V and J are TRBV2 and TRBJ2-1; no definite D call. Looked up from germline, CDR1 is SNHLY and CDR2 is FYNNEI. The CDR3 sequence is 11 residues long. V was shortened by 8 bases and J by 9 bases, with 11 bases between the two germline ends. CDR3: CASEGAVEQFF. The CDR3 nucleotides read TGTGCCAGCGAAGGCGCGGTTGAGCAGTTCTTC.

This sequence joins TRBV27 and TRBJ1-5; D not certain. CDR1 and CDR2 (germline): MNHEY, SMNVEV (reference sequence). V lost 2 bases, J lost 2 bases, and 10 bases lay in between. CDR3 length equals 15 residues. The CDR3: CASSLNLAGNQPQHF. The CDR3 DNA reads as TGTGCCAGCAGTTTAAATCTGGCAGGCAATCAGCCCCAGCATTTT.

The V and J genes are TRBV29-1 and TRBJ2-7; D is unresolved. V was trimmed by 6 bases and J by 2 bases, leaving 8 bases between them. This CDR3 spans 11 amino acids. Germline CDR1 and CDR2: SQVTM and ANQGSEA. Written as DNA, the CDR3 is TGCAGCGTCCATGAGACCTACGAGCAGTACTTC. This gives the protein CSVHETYEQYF.

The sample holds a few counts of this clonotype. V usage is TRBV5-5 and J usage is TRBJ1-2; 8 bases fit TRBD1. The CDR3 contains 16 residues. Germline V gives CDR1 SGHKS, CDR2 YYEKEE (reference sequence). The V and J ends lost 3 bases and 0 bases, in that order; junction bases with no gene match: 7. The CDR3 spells CASSYRQGLANYGYTF. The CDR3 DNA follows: TGTGCCAGCAGCTATAGACAGGGGCTAGCTAACTATGGCTACACCTTC.

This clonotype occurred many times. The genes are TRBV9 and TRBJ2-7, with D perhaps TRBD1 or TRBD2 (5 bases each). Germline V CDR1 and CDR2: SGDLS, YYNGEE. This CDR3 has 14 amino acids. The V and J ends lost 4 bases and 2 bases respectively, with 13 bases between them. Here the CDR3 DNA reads TGTGCCAGCAGCTCTCAGGGAGTTCCCTACGAGCAGTACTTC. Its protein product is CASSSQGVPYEQYF.

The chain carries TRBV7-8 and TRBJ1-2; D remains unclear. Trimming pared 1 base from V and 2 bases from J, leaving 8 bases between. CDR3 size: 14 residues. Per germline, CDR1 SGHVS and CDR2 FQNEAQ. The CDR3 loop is CASSLEAPNYGYTF. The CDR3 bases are TGTGCCAGCAGCTTAGAAGCACCCAACTATGGCTACACCTTC.

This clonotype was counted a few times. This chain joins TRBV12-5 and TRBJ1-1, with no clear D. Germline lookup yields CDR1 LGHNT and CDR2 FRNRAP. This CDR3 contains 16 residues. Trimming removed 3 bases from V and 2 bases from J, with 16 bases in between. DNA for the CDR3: TGTGCTAGTGGTTTCTCTGCCGGGCCCAACAACACTGAAGCTTTCTTT. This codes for CASGFSAGPNNTEAFF.

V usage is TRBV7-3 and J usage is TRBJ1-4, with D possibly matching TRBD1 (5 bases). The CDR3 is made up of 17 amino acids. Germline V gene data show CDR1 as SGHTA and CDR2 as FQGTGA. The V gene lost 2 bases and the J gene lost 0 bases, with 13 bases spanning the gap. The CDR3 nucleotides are TGTGCCAGCAGCTTATTCCTCTTGACAGCAACTAATGAAAAACTGTTTTTT. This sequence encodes CASSLFLLTATNEKLFF.

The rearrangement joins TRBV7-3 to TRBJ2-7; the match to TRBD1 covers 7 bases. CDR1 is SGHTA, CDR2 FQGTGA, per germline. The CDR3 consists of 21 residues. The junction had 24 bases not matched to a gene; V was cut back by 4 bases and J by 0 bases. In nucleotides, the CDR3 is TGTGCCAGCAGCTCAAAACCCCGGACAGGTTTCCTTACGGACCTCTCCTACGAGCAGTACTTC. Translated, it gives CASSSKPRTGFLTDLSYEQYF.

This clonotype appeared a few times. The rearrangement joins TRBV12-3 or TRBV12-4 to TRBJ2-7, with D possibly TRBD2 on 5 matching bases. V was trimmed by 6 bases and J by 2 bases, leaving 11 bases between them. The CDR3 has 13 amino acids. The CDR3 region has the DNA TGTGCCAGCAGCACCGGGAACCCCTACGAGCAGTACTTC. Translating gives CASSTGNPYEQYF.

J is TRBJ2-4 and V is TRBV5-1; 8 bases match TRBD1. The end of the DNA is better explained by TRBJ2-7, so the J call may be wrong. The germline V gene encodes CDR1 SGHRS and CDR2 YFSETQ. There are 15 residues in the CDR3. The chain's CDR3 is CASSLIAGGGNEQYF. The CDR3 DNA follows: TGCGCCAGCAGCTTGATCGCAGGGGGCGGGAACGAGCAGTACTTC.

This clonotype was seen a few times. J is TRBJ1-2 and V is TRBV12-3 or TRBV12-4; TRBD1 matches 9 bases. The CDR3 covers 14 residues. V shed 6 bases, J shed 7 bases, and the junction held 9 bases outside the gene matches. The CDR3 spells CASSSRTGESGYTF. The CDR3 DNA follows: TGTGCCAGCAGCTCCCGGACAGGGGAAAGTGGCTACACCTTC.

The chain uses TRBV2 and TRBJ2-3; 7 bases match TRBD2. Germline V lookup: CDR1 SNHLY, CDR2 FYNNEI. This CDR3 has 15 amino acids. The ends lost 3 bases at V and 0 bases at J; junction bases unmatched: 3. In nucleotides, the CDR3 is TGTGCCAGCAGTGAGCGGGGGTTAAGCACAGATACGCAGTATTTT. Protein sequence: CASSERGLSTDTQYF. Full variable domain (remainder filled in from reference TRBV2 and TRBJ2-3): EPEVTQTPSHQVTQMGQEVILRCVPISNHLYFYWYRQILGQKVEFLVSFYNNEISEKSEIFDDQFSVERPDGSNFTLKIRSTKLEDSAMYFCASSERGLSTDTQYFGPGTRLTVL.

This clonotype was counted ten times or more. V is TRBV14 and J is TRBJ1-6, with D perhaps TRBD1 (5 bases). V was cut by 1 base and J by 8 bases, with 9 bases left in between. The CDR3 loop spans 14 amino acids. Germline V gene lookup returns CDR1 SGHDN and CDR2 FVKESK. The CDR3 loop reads CASSQGREYSPLHF. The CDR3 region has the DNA TGTGCCAGCAGCCAAGGCAGGGAGTATTCACCCCTCCACTTT.

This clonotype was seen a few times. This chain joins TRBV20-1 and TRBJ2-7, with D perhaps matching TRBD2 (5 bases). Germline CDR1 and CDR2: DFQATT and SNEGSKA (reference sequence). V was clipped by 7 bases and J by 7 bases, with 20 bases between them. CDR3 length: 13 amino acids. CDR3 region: CSGTRAAWSEQYF. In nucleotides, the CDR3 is TGCAGTGGGACTCGGGCTGCTTGGAGTGAGCAGTACTTC.

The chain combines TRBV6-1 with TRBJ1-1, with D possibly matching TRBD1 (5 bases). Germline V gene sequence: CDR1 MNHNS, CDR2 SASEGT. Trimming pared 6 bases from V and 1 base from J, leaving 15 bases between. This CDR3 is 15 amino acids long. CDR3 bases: TGTGCCAGCAGCGGCGGGTCGAGGGGGAACACTGAAGCTTTCTTT. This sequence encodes CASSGGSRGNTEAFF.

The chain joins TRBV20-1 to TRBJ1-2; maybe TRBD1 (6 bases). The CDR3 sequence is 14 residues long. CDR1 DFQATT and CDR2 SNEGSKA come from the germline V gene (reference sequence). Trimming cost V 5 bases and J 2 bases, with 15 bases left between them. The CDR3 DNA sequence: TGCAGTGCTGACGAACAGGGTAGAAACTATGGCTACACCTTC. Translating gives CSADEQGRNYGYTF.